A single sample gave rise to the 4 T cell receptor beta chains below, sequenced in a study of cytomegalovirus exposure and HLA in healthy donors. The PCR contained 60 Vbeta and 13 Jbeta primers. Only in-frame clones appear in the TCRdb table, and some are missing; sequencing was by immunoSEQ multiplex PCR. Of over 45,000 clones in the sample, roughly four fifths are singletons; the top ten hold 2% to 3%. Sequenced: PBMCs. Every receptor here comes from a boy aged 5-17 years in good health and CMV-seropositive.

In its sample, this clone was seen a few times. V is TRBV10-3 and J is TRBJ2-1, with 11 nucleotides matching TRBD1. Unmatched junction bases numbered 9, after V lost 1 base and J lost 10 bases. The CDR3 extends over 16 amino acids. From germline, CDR1 is ENHRY and CDR2 SYGVKD. The CDR3 nucleotides are TGTGCCATCAGTGAGTATCCGAGGACAGGGGGCAACGAGCAGTTCTTC. Protein sequence: CAISEYPRTGGNEQFF.

This chain joins TRBV29-1 and TRBJ2-5, with TRBD2 matching 12 bases. The CDR3 is made up of 13 amino acids. CDR1 and CDR2 (germline): SQVTM, ANQGSEA. Trimming removed 7 bases from V and 3 bases from J; junction bases left unmatched: 3. The CDR3 is CSARTSGEETQYF. CDR3 sequence (DNA): TGCAGCGCTAGGACTAGCGGGGAAGAGACCCAGTACTTC.

V is TRBV5-4 and J is TRBJ2-7, with 8 bases lining up with TRBD1. The CDR3 runs to 15 residues. With 4 bases clipped from V and 6 bases from J, the junction kept 12 bases outside the gene matches. Per germline, CDR1 SGHNT and CDR2 YYREEE (reference sequence). CDR3 in amino acids: CASSRMDRDNGEQYF. The CDR3 region has the DNA TGTGCCAGCAGCAGAATGGACAGGGATAACGGCGAGCAGTACTTC.

This chain links TRBV7-8 with TRBJ2-6; D may be TRBD1 (6 bases). Germline CDR1 SGHVS, CDR2 FQNEAQ. The ends were cut back, 6 bases at V and 2 bases at J, with 11 bases in the middle. The CDR3 spans 15 residues. CDR3 loop: CASSPGAAGANVLTF. CDR3 nucleotides: TGTGCCAGCAGTCCAGGGGCTGCTGGGGCCAACGTCCTGACTTTC.